This T cell receptor beta chain was observed in a study of shared clonotypes between healthy human individuals. Per the original methods: Filtering differed, since immunoSEQ gave only junction sequences and no quality scores. Profiling relied on immunoSEQ multiplex PCR, and the TCRdb table lists in-frame clones only, not all of them. That table gives V, J and clone size, and the DNA gave D and trimming. Among approximately 92,000 clones listed, approximately 63% were seen once. Study donors comprised healthy, HIV-negative adults devoid of recent acute infection or vaccination. The J segment lost 9 bases and the V segment lost 4 bases, leaving 10 bases of the junction unmatched. In germline, CDR1 is SGHNT, CDR2 YYREEE (reference sequence). This CDR3 comprises 14 residues. With regard to this clone: Its specificity is unknown.

Study-wide findings and caveats: Sharing of clonotypes among donors was expected to vary with sequencing depth.

This chain joins TRBV5-4 and TRBJ2-1; 7 bases are a match to TRBD2. The TCR sequence derives from a man younger than 40 in good health. The sequenced sample consisted of memory CD8+ T cells sorted from blood. As to subset: CD45RO+ cells pooled with CCR7-negative TemRA cells. CDR3 in DNA: TGTGCCAGCAGCGTTGGCGGGAGATTTGGTGAGCAGTTCTTC. It specifies CASSVGGRFGEQFF. Supplemented by reference TRBV5-4 and TRBJ2-1, the full variable domain reads ETGVTQSPTHLIKTRGQQVTLRCSSQSGHNTVSWYQQALGQGPQFIFQYYREEENGRGNFPPRFSGLQFPNYSSELNVNALELDDSALYLCASSVGGRFGEQFFGPGTRLTVL.